This entry lists 17 T cell receptor beta chains sequenced from one sample in a study of molecular identifiers for immune sequencing clone quantification. TCRdb independently ran MiXCR on the PCR reads; one entry per CDR3 protein. The sample records approximately 550,000 distinct CDR3 sequences, about a quarter being singletons. The source material was naive CD8+ T cells from blood, with Jurkat cell RNA spiked in. Subset of the sample: FACS-sorted CD8+CD4-CCR7+CD45RA+ naive T cells. These receptors came from a human donor in good health. Some libraries in this study had Jurkat cell RNA spiked in.

This clonotype was recorded a few times. The chain employs TRBV20-1 and TRBJ2-1; D remains ambiguous. In germline, CDR1 is DFQATT, CDR2 SNEGSKA (reference sequence). This CDR3 is built from 14 residues. The V end was cut by 1 base, the J end by 3 bases, with 10 bases between. The CDR3 here is CSARGRPLYNEQFF. CDR3 DNA sequence: TGCAGTGCTAGAGGACGCCCCCTCTACAATGAGCAGTTCTTC.

The chain employs TRBV2 and TRBJ2-7; 7 bases are a match to TRBD1. Germline V CDR1 and CDR2: SNHLY, FYNNEI. Trimming took 2 bases from V and 5 from J; bases not matched to a gene: 9. This CDR3 is 15 amino acids long. Here the CDR3 reads CASSEPGRQGDEQYF. In DNA, the CDR3 is TGTGCCAGCAGTGAACCGGGAAGGCAGGGGGACGAGCAGTACTTC.

Comments on this clonotype: The junction differs from germline at one of its ends, possibly a read error. The chain combines TRBV2 with TRBJ2-5; 8 bases are a match to TRBD2. Germline CDR1 reads SNHLY; CDR2 reads FYNNEI. The length of the CDR3 is 15 residues. CDR3: CASDTASGYQETLYF. CDR3 sequence (DNA): TGTGCCAGCGACACGGCTAGCGGGTACCAAGAGACCCTGTACTTC.

On this clonotype itself: A read error may be the cause here, since a much bigger clone is one base away. The chain uses TRBV7-6 and TRBJ1-3, with D hard to call. The CDR3 runs 14 residues. The V gene's germline CDR1 is SGHVS and CDR2 FNYEAQ. The CDR3 region is CASSFGDSGITIYF. As DNA, the CDR3 is TGTGCCAGCAGCTTTGGAGACTCTGGAATCACCATATATTTT.

The rearrangement links TRBV9 to TRBJ2-3, with 16 nucleotides matching TRBD2. The trim removed 3 bases at V and 4 bases at J, leaving 5 bases unmatched. The CDR3 length is 17 residues. Germline CDR1 is SGDLS and CDR2 is YYNGEE. The CDR3 DNA is TGTGCCAGCAGCGCGGGGACTAGCGGGGGGGTAGCAGATACGCAGTATTTT. Its protein is CASSAGTSGGVADTQYF.

This clonotype is a singleton in its sample. Relative to the germline gene, one junction end is altered; a read error may explain this. The chain employs TRBV5-1 and TRBJ1-1; D perhaps matches TRBD1 (6 bases). This CDR3 has 16 amino acids. Germline lookup yields CDR1 SGHRS and CDR2 YFSETQ. CDR3 region: CASSYPTGSLNTAAFF. Here the CDR3 DNA reads TGCGCCAGCAGCTACCCAACAGGGTCATTGAACACTGCAGCTTTCTTT.

There are many counts of this clonotype. The rearrangement links TRBV7-9 to TRBJ1-1; tentatively, D is TRBD1 (6 bases). The V gene's germline CDR1 is SEHNR and CDR2 FQNEAQ (reference sequence). The CDR3 consists of 16 residues. The ends were cut back, 4 bases at V and 1 base at J, with 16 bases in the middle. This CDR3 reads CASSYVVRTENTEAFF. The CDR3 DNA is TGTGCCAGCAGCTATGTTGTCAGGACAGAGAACACTGAAGCTTTCTTT.

Ten or more counts support this clonotype. The V call is TRBV29-1, the J call TRBJ2-7, with 7 bases identical to TRBD1. In germline, CDR1 is SQVTM, CDR2 ANQGSEA. V lost 3 bases and J lost 3; bases outside the gene matches: 5. This CDR3 has 13 residues. The CDR3 is CSVEVTGYYEQYF. The CDR3 nucleotides read TGCAGCGTTGAGGTGACAGGGTACTACGAGCAGTACTTC.

The CDR3 is CASTWTGGGRVGPYEQYF. For the CDR3, the DNA is TGTGCCAGCACGTGGACAGGGGGCGGGAGGGTAGGGCCATACGAGCAGTACTTC. V gene TRBV12-3 or TRBV12-4 combines with J gene TRBJ2-7; 11 nucleotides align to TRBD1. The length of the CDR3 is 18 residues. Trimming removed 7 bases from V and 4 bases from J; junction bases left unmatched: 18.

This clonotype was observed a handful of times. The junction differs from germline at one of its ends, possibly a read error. This chain links TRBV11-2 with TRBJ2-7; D unresolved. CDR1 and CDR2 (germline): SGHAT, FQNNGV. The CDR3 is 10 amino acids. DNA for the CDR3: TGTGCCATCAGCCACTACGAGCAGTACTTC. Translation: CAISHYEQYF.

This chain links TRBV7-9 with TRBJ2-7, with TRBD1 matching over 7 bases. V shed 1 base and J 7 bases; nucleotides not matched to a gene: 13. CDR3 length equals 16 residues. Per the germline V gene, CDR1 is SEHNR and CDR2 is FQNEAQ (reference sequence). This CDR3 is CASSLEGARMPREQYF. DNA for the CDR3: TGTGCCAGCAGCTTAGAGGGGGCTAGAATGCCGCGAGAGCAGTACTTC. The variable domain in full, with the rest retrieved from reference TRBV7-9 and TRBJ2-7, is DTGVSQNPRHKITKRGQNVTFRCDPISEHNRLYWYRQTLGQGPEFLTYFQNEAQLEKSRLLSDRFSAERPKGSFSTLEIQRTEQGDSAMYLCASSLEGARMPREQYFGPGTRLTVT.

The chain uses TRBV13 and TRBJ2-7; 8 bases fit TRBD1. CDR3 length equals 16 residues. Trimming cost V 5 bases and J 0 bases; bases outside gene matches: 9. CDR1 PRHDT and CDR2 FYEKMQ come from the germline V gene (reference sequence). The CDR3 loop is CASSPKGQASSYEQYF. Here the CDR3 DNA reads TGTGCCAGCAGCCCGAAGGGACAGGCGAGCTCCTACGAGCAGTACTTC.

The chain recombines TRBV11-2 with TRBJ2-3, with D hard to call. Germline V CDR1 and CDR2: SGHAT, FQNNGV. This CDR3 has 15 amino acids. Trimming took off 0 bases at V and 0 bases at J, with 7 bases between the two ends. The CDR3 sequence: CASSLEGSSTDTQYF. For the CDR3, the DNA is TGTGCCAGCAGCTTAGAAGGATCTAGCACAGATACGCAGTATTTT.

The chain's CDR3 is CSARDRGTETQYF. As DNA, the CDR3 is TGCAGTGCTAGAGATCGAGGGACGGAGACCCAGTACTTC. The J gene is TRBJ2-5, the V gene TRBV20-1; D is perhaps TRBD1 or TRBD2 (5 bases each). The CDR3 extends over 13 amino acids. Germline V gene lookup returns CDR1 DFQATT and CDR2 SNEGSKA (reference sequence). Deletions cut 0 bases from V and 5 bases from J, with 10 bases between.

This chain links TRBV23-1 with TRBJ1-1, with a possible D match to TRBD1 (5 bases). TRBV23-1 is recorded as an ORF, its role being uncertain. The CDR3 has 15 amino acids. V lost 4 bases to trimming and J lost 3 bases, with 15 bases between them. CDR3 residues: CASSPTGTDYTEAFF. CDR3 bases: TGCGCCAGCAGTCCGACCGGGACGGATTACACTGAAGCTTTCTTT.

The V gene is TRBV19, the J gene TRBJ1-3, with no clear D. This CDR3 is 16 amino acids long. Trimming left V 5 bases short and J 6 bases short, with 20 bases between. CDR1 and CDR2 (germline): LNHDA, SQIVND (reference sequence). CDR3 in amino acids: CASSPRAFGSENTIYF. For the CDR3, the DNA is TGTGCCAGTAGTCCCCGTGCCTTCGGATCCGAAAACACCATATATTTT.

The chain uses TRBV7-9 and TRBJ2-2; 7 bases align to TRBD2. The J segment lost 0 bases and the V segment lost 3 bases, leaving 19 bases of the junction unmatched. Germline CDR1 is SEHNR and CDR2 is FQNEAQ (reference sequence). CDR3 length equals 21 residues. CDR3 DNA: TGTGCCAGCAGCTTGGTCCTGGTAGAGAAGGTAGCGGGCGCGAACACCGGGGAGCTGTTTTTT. Translated: CASSLVLVEKVAGANTGELFF.